These 18 T cell receptor beta chains share one sample of origin, sequenced in a study of blood T cell repertoires in COVID-19. The method was immunoSEQ multiplex PCR; TCRdb's version includes in-frame clones alone and lacks a portion of them. The table includes about 200,000 clones, approximately 92% detected once. The sample comprised PBMCs or T cells enriched from blood (not recorded which). The receptors stem from a middle-aged woman with acute COVID-19.

This clone has a handful of counts. DNA for the CDR3: TGTGCCAGCAGCCGGACAGGGAATAATTCACCCCTCCACTTT. It codes for CASSRTGNNSPLHF. The V and J genes are TRBV11-1 and TRBJ1-6; 8 bases line up with TRBD1. J gave up 5 bases and V 5 bases, and 2 bases lay outside the gene matches. CDR1 and CDR2 from the germline V gene are SGHAT and FQDESV (reference sequence). CDR3 length: 14 residues.

This sequence joins TRBV28 and TRBJ1-1, with D possibly TRBD1 on 6 matching bases. Germline lookup yields CDR1 MDHEN and CDR2 SYDVKM. The CDR3 length is 14 residues. V lost 5 bases and J 4 bases, leaving 14 bases between the germline ends. This chain's CDR3 is CASSPPGVITEAFF. The CDR3 coding sequence is TGTGCCAGCAGTCCCCCAGGGGTGATCACTGAAGCTTTCTTT.

The chain couples TRBV5-1 to TRBJ1-1; weak D call: TRBD1 (6 bases). This CDR3 has 15 amino acids. In germline, CDR1 is SGHRS, CDR2 YFSETQ. The ends were cut back, 3 bases at V and 5 bases at J, with 17 bases in the middle. The CDR3, as DNA: TGCGCCAGCAGCTGGGAGGGAGGAGGGGGAACTGAAGCTTTCTTT. Its protein product is CASSWEGGGGTEAFF.

The chain recombines TRBV29-1 with TRBJ2-1; 9 bases are a match to TRBD2. V was pared by 4 bases and J by 5 bases, with 12 bases of the junction left unmatched. This CDR3 region has 16 residues. The germline CDR1 and CDR2 sequences are SQVTM and ANQGSEA. The DNA for the CDR3 is TGCAGCGTTGCATTGGGATCGCTAGCGGGAAACAATGAGCAGTTCTTC. As protein: CSVALGSLAGNNEQFF.

This chain uses TRBV12-3 or TRBV12-4 with TRBJ1-2; D not resolved. The CDR3 runs 13 residues. Trimming took 1 base from V and 4 from J, leaving 7 bases between them. The CDR3 DNA reads as TGTGCCAGCAGTTTAGACTTTCGCTATGGCTACACCTTC. It is translated as CASSLDFRYGYTF.

The chain joins TRBV2 to TRBJ2-7, with D possibly matching TRBD2 (6 bases). CDR1 and CDR2 from the germline V gene are SNHLY and FYNNEI. V gave up 6 bases and J gave up 3 bases, with 18 bases separating them. The CDR3 is 15 amino acids. Written as DNA, the CDR3 is TGTGCCAGCAGCGCCGGGGGACCGGGATACTACGAGCAGTACTTC. Protein: CASSAGGPGYYEQYF.

The V gene is TRBV7-2, the J gene TRBJ1-5; D is perhaps TRBD1 (5 bases). This CDR3 has 17 amino acids. V dropped 1 base and J dropped 6 bases, with 19 bases sitting between them. The V gene's germline CDR1 is SGHTA and CDR2 FQGNSA. This CDR3 reads CASSLERRGSMRQPQHF. CDR3 nucleotide sequence: TGTGCCAGCAGCTTAGAGCGTAGGGGATCTATGCGTCAGCCCCAGCATTTT.

This chain connects TRBV12-3 or TRBV12-4 to TRBJ2-1; D possibly corresponds to TRBD2 (5 bases). The V and J ends lost 6 bases and 8 bases respectively, with 14 bases between them. CDR3 length: 13 residues. This chain's CDR3 is CASRRTSSYEQFF. CDR3 in DNA: TGTGCCAGCAGACGCACTAGTTCGTATGAGCAGTTCTTC.

The chain employs TRBV6-2 or TRBV6-3 and TRBJ2-7; D may be TRBD2 (5 bases). Germline V gene data show CDR1 as MNHEY and CDR2 as SVGEGT. The CDR3 has 13 residues. V lost 0 bases to trimming and J lost 4 bases, with 7 bases between them. For the CDR3, the DNA is TGTGCCAGCAGTTACTCCGGACTGTACGAGCAGTACTTC. Translated, it gives CASSYSGLYEQYF.

The V call is TRBV13, the J call TRBJ1-5; 7 bases map to TRBD1. With V trimmed by 5 bases and J by 5 bases, 3 bases remained unmatched. CDR3 length: 13 residues. The germline CDR1 and CDR2 sequences are PRHDT and FYEKMQ (reference sequence). The CDR3, as DNA: TGTGCCAGCAGCGCGGGACAGCATCAGCCCCAGCATTTT. Translated, it gives CASSAGQHQPQHF.

This chain joins TRBV4-2 and TRBJ2-7; 15 bases fit TRBD2. Germline lookup yields CDR1 LGHNA and CDR2 YNFKEQ. The V gene end was trimmed by 5 bases and the J gene end by 3 bases; junction bases not matched to a gene: 11. The CDR3 spans 18 residues. CDR3 in DNA: TGTGCCAGCAGCTCGCGGACTAGCGGGGGGGCCGATTACTACGAGCAGTACTTC. Its protein is CASSSRTSGGADYYEQYF.

The V and J genes are TRBV3-1 (or the pseudogene TRBV3-2) and TRBJ2-1; TRBD2 matches 9 bases. Germline trimming cut 4 bases from V and 8 bases from J; bases unmatched to any gene: 12. The germline gives CDR1 LGHDT, CDR2 YNNKEL (reference sequence). This CDR3 contains 16 residues. CDR3 residues: CASSRMAGGLVDEQFF. In nucleotides, the CDR3 is TGTGCCAGCAGCCGGATGGCGGGAGGGCTAGTCGATGAGCAGTTCTTC.

The chain recombines TRBV10-3 with TRBJ1-6, with D unclear. CDR1 and CDR2 from the germline V gene are ENHRY and SYGVKD. V gave up 1 base and J gave up 6 bases, with 7 bases separating them. The CDR3 length is 14 residues. CDR3 region: CAISEWAGNSPLHF. The CDR3 nucleotides read TGTGCCATCAGTGAGTGGGCGGGTAATTCACCCCTCCACTTT.

The V and J genes are TRBV28 and TRBJ2-7; 8 bases align to TRBD2. The germline CDR1 and CDR2 sequences are MDHEN and SYDVKM. Germline trimming cut 8 bases from V and 2 bases from J; bases unmatched to any gene: 11. The CDR3 contains 15 residues. The chain's CDR3 is CASAFFQRGPYEQYF. DNA for the CDR3: TGTGCCAGCGCCTTCTTCCAGCGGGGGCCCTACGAGCAGTACTTC.

This clone has just one count. The V gene is TRBV7-8, the J gene TRBJ2-7; 7 positions agree with TRBD2. The germline CDR1 and CDR2 sequences are SGHVS and FQNEAQ. The junction had 3 bases not matched to a gene; V was cut back by 1 base and J by 6 bases. There are 13 residues in the CDR3. CDR3 sequence: CASSLDGGGEQYF. The CDR3 DNA reads TGTGCCAGCAGCTTAGACGGCGGGGGCGAGCAGTACTTC.

The V call is TRBV6-2 or TRBV6-3, the J call TRBJ2-2; 11 nucleotides agree with TRBD2. Losses at the gene ends were 4 bases for V and 13 bases for J; bases not matched to a gene: 17. The CDR3 consists of 17 residues. Germline CDR1 and CDR2: MNHEY and SVGEGT. The CDR3 region has the DNA TGTGCCAGCAGTTTACTCGGGACTAGCGGAGAAGGGAGGGGGCTGTTTTTT. This codes for CASSLLGTSGEGRGLFF.

V gene TRBV2 combines with J gene TRBJ1-4, with 7 bases fitting TRBD1. The germline V gene has CDR1 SNHLY and CDR2 FYNNEI. Trimming removed 4 bases from V and 7 bases from J; junction bases left unmatched: 6. The CDR3 loop spans 14 amino acids. CDR3 region: CASSGQGLGEKLFF. CDR3 bases: TGTGCCAGCAGTGGACAGGGTTTAGGTGAAAAACTGTTTTTT.

The chain joins TRBV29-1 to TRBJ1-1; unclear D gene. Between the trimmed V and J ends, which lost 8 bases and 2 bases, there was a span of 9 bases. CDR1 and CDR2 from the germline V gene are SQVTM and ANQGSEA. The CDR3 covers 11 residues. CDR3 loop: CSSTVNTEAFF. The CDR3 region has the DNA TGCAGCTCCACAGTAAACACTGAAGCTTTCTTT.